This T cell receptor beta chain comes out of a study of cytomegalovirus exposure and HLA in healthy donors. Broader study findings: Analysis was carried out at a later point, and it linked a missense DCLRE1C variant to TCR beta V- and J-gene trimming.

Among the donors, all were healthy bone marrow donors. The CDR3 length is 14 residues. Points on this clone: Antigen specificity is unknown.

60 Vbeta and 13 Jbeta primers were used in PCR. TCRdb's table, derived via immunoSEQ multiplex PCR, lists solely in-frame clones and lacks some. The table includes around 99,000 clones, over 75% detected once. This receptor was taken from a man aged 50 to 60 in good health and CMV-seropositive. V is TRBV21-1 and J is TRBJ2-7; the table's D call TRBD2 went unverified against the DNA. TRBV21-1 is labeled a pseudogene. Sequencing used PBMCs. The CDR3 coding sequence is TGTGCCAGTAATACAGGGACTACCTATTACGAGCAGTACTTC. This gives the protein CASNTGTTYYEQYF.